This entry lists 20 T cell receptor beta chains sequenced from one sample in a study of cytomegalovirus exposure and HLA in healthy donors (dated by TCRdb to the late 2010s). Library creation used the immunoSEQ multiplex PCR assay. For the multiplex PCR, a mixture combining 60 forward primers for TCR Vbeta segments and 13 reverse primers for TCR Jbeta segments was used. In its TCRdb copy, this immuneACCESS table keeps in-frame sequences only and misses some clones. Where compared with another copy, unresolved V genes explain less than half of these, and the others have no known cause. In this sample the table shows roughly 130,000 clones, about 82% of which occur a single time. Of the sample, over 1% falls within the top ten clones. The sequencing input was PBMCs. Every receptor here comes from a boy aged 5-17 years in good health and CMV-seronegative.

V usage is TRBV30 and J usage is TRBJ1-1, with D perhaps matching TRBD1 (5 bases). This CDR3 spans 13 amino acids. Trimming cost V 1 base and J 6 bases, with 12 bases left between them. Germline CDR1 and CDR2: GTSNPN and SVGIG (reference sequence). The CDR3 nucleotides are TGTGCCTGGAGTGACGGGGGTCGGGCTGAAGCTTTCTTT. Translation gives CAWSDGGRAEAFF.

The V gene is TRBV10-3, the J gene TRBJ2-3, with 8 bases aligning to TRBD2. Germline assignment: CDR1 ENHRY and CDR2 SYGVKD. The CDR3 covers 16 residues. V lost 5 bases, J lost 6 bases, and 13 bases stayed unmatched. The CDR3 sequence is CAISPILAGDRDTQYF. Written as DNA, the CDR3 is TGTGCCATCAGTCCAATCCTAGCGGGTGACCGGGATACGCAGTATTTT.

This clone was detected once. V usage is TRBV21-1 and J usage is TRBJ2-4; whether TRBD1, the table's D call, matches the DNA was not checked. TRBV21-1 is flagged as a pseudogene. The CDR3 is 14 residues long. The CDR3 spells CASSSRGSSDIQYF. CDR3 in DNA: TGTGCCAGCAGCTCCAGGGGGAGTTCGGACATTCAGTACTTC.

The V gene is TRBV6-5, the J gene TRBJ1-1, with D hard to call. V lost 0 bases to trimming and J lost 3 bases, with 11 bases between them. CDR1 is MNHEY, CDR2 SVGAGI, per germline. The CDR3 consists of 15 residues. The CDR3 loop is CASSYSISGDTEAFF. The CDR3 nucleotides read TGTGCCAGCAGTTACTCGATATCAGGTGACACTGAAGCTTTCTTT.

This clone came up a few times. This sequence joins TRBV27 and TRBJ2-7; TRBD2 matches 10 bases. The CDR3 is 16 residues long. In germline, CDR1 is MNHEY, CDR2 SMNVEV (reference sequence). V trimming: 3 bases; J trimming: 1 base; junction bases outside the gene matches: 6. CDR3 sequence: CASSLDGLAASYEQYF. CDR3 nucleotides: TGTGCCAGCAGTTTGGACGGACTAGCGGCGTCCTACGAGCAGTACTTC.

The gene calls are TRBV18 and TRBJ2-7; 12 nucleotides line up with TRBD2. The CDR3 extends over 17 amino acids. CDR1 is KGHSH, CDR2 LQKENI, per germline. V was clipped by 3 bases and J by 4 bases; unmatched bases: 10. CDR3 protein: CASSPPGLAGGQYEQYF. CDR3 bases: TGTGCCAGCTCACCTCCCGGTCTAGCGGGAGGGCAATACGAGCAGTACTTC.

The CDR3, as DNA: TGTGCCACTGCGGGAGACGATGGGAGCTCCTACAATGAGCAGTTCTTC. Encoded protein: CATAGDDGSSYNEQFF. J is TRBJ2-1 and V is TRBV30, with 7 bases that match TRBD2. V lost 8 bases and J lost 0; bases outside the gene matches: 13. The germline CDR1 and CDR2 sequences are GTSNPN and SVGIG (reference sequence). CDR3 length equals 16 residues.

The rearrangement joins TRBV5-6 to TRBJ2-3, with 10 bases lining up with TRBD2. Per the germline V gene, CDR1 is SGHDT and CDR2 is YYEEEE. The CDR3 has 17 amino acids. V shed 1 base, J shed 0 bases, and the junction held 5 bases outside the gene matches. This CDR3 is CASSLTATSGSTDTQYF. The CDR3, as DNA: TGTGCCAGCAGCTTGACCGCGACTAGCGGGAGCACAGATACGCAGTATTTT. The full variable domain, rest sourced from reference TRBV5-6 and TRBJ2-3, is DAGVTQSPTHLIKTRGQQVTLRCSPKSGHDTVSWYQQALGQGPQFIFQYYEEEERQRGNFPDRFSGHQFPNYSSELNVNALLLGDSALYLCASSLTATSGSTDTQYFGPGTRLTVL.

The CDR3 region is CATSFEGLYEQYF. In DNA form, the CDR3 reads TGTGCCACCAGTTTCGAAGGACTCTACGAGCAGTACTTC. This sequence joins TRBV15 and TRBJ2-7; D may be TRBD2 (5 bases). The V and J ends lost 6 bases and 3 bases respectively, with 12 bases between them. The CDR3 has 13 residues. In germline, CDR1 is LNHNV, CDR2 YYDKDF (reference sequence).

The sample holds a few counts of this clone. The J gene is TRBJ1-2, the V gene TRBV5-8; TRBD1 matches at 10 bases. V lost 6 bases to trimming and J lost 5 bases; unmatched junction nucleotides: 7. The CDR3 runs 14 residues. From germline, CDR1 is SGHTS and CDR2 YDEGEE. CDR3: CASKRDRGGYGYTF. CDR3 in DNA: TGTGCCAGCAAGCGGGACAGGGGAGGGTATGGCTACACCTTC.

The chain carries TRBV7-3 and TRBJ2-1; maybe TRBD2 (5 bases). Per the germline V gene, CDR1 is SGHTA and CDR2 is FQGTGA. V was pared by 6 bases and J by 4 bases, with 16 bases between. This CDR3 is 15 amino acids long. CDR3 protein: CASRSAERGYNEQFF. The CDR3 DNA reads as TGTGCCAGCAGGTCAGCCGAACGGGGTTACAATGAGCAGTTCTTC.

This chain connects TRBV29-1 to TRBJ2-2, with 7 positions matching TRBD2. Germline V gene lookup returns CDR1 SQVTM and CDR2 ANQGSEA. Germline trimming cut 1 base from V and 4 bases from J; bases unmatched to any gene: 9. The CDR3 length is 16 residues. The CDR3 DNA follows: TGCAGCGTTGAAGGGTCGGGGGGAGGTGCCACCGGGGAGCTGTTTTTT. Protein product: CSVEGSGGGATGELFF.

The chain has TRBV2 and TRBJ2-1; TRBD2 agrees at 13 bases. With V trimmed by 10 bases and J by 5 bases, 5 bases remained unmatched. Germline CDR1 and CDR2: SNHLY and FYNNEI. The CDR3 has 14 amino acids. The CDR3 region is CATRGLAGHNEQFF. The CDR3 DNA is TGTGCCACACGGGGACTAGCGGGGCACAATGAGCAGTTCTTC.

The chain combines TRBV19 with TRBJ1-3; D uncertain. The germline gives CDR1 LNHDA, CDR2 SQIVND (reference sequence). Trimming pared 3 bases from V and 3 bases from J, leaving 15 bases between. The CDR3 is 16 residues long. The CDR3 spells CASSIGPRGRGNTIYF. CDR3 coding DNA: TGTGCCAGTAGTATTGGACCCCGGGGTCGTGGAAACACCATATATTTT.

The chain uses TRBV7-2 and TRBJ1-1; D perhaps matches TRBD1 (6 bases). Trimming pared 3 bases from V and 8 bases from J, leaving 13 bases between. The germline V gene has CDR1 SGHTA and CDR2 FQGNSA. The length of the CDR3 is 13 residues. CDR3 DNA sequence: TGTGCCAGCAGCTTTGTTGGTAGGGGGGAAGCTTTCTTT. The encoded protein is CASSFVGRGEAFF.

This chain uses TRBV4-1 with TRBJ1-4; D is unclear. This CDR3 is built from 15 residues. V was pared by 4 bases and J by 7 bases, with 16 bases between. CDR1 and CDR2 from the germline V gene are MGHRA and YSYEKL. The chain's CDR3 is CASSLAGLEGEKLFF. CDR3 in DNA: TGCGCCAGCAGCCTTGCTGGGCTGGAGGGTGAAAAACTGTTTTTT.

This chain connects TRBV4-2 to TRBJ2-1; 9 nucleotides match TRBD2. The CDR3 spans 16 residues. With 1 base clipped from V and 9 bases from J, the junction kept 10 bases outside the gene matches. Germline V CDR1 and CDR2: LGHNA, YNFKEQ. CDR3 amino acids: CASSQGGGRGMGEQFF. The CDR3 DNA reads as TGTGCCAGCAGCCAAGGGGGCGGGAGGGGGATGGGTGAGCAGTTCTTC.

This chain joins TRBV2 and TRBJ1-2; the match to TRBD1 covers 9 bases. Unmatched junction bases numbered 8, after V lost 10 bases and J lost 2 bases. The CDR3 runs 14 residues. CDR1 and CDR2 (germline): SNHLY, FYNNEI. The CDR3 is CAKQRGQGNYGYTF. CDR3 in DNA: TGTGCCAAGCAGAGAGGACAGGGGAACTATGGCTACACCTTC.

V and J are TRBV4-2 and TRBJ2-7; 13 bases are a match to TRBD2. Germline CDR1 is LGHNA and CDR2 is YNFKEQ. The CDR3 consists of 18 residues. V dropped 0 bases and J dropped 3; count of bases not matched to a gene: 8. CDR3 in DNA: TGTGCCAGCAGCCAAGAAGGGACTAGCGGGAAAAGAGGCTACGAGCAGTACTTC. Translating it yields CASSQEGTSGKRGYEQYF.

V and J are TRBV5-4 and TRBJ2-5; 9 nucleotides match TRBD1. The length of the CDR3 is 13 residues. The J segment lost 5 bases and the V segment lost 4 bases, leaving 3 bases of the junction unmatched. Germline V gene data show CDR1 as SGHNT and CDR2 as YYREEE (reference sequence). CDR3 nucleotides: TGTGCCAGCAGCGCGACAGGGGGGGAGACCCAGTACTTC. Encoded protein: CASSATGGETQYF.